Described below is a single T cell receptor (beta chain) sequence and its context. These data belong to a study of regulatory T cells in long-lasting Graves disease. The sample's time point: newly diagnosed GD, antithyroid drugs for less than 3 months. Extracted RNA from PBMCs served as the source of the TCR library. Sequencing libraries for TCR beta were prepared with iRepertoire HTBI primers and Arm-PCR of CDR3 regions. TCRdb recomputed calls from the multiplex PCR reads with MiXCR, one row per CDR3 protein. In the table there are approximately 230,000 distinct CDR3 sequences, about 18% of which are singletons. This clonotype was sampled from a female donor with Graves disease. The sample was peripheral blood mononuclear cells (PBMCs), taken at new diagnosis, from a patient treated with antithyroid drugs.

CDR3 amino acids: CASSQGSRDRELEQYF. The CDR3 DNA follows: TGTGCCAGCAGCCAGGGCTCACGGGACAGGGAGCTCGAGCAGTACTTC. The chain joins TRBV14 to TRBJ2-7; 9 nucleotides align to TRBD1. This CDR3 region has 16 residues. The V gene's germline CDR1 is SGHDN and CDR2 FVKESK. Trimming took 3 bases from V and 6 from J; bases not matched to a gene: 12.